This TCR beta chain was found in a study of chemoradiotherapy in HPV16-positive cancers. Germline V gives CDR1 SGHVS, CDR2 FQNEAQ. CDR3 length equals 14 residues. Trimming removed 5 bases at V and 1 base at J, with 11 bases between. Sequencing used immunoSEQ multiplex PCR; TCRdb keeps in-frame clones, though not all of them. Here the sample spans roughly 14,000 clones, roughly 74% being singletons. The origin of this receptor is a human donor with HPV-associated anogenital cancer. This specimen was collected from a patient who underwent chemoradiotherapy. This chain connects TRBV7-8 to TRBJ1-2; D gene ambiguous. CDR3 residues: CASSPTTGNYGYTF. The CDR3 DNA follows: TGTGCCAGCAGCCCGACGACGGGTAACTATGGCTACACCTTC.